Below, 20 T cell receptor beta chains from the same sample are listed, as sequenced in a study of Graves' ophthalmopathy and Graves' hyperthyroidism. The study amplified TCR beta CDR3 regions using RNA transcripts. An initial RT-PCR round employing HTBI primers preceded a second-round multiplex PCR. One entry per CDR3 protein results from TCRdb running MiXCR on the multiplex PCR reads. The sample has hundreds of thousands of distinct CDR3 sequences; about a fifth are singletons. The sequencing input was peripheral blood. These receptor sequences come from a woman younger than 35 with stable Graves' hyperthyroidism. Some clones in this sample may be carry-over from other donors' samples.

This clonotype was found many times. The chain uses TRBV9 and TRBJ1-2; D unresolved. The ends were cut back, 4 bases at V and 4 bases at J, with 17 bases in the middle. Germline V gene sequence: CDR1 SGDLS, CDR2 YYNGEE. The CDR3 contains 15 residues. Here the CDR3 reads CASSPQSAPIYGYTF. The CDR3, as DNA: TGTGCCAGCAGCCCCCAGTCCGCACCGATCTATGGCTACACCTTC.

This clonotype was observed many times. Sequence at one end of the junction differs from germline and may be a read error. The J gene is TRBJ1-2, the V gene TRBV2; no reliable D call. CDR1 is SNHLY and CDR2 is FYNNEI in the germline V gene. The CDR3 contains 13 residues. The DNA for the CDR3 is TGTGCCAGCAGTCTCCTACGGACCGTCCCTTTCTTCTTC. Protein sequence: CASSLLRTVPFFF.

Ten or more counts support this clonotype. The chain couples TRBV5-1 to TRBJ1-2; D is uncertain. With 0 bases removed from V and 3 bases from J, the gap between germline ends came to 18 bases. In germline, CDR1 is SGHRS, CDR2 YFSETQ. The CDR3 totals 17 residues. The CDR3 DNA sequence: TGCGCCAGCAGCTTGGCCTATCGGGTTCGGGGTGACTATGGCTACACCTTC. Amino acid sequence: CASSLAYRVRGDYGYTF.

This chain uses TRBV29-1 with TRBJ2-7; 11 bases are a match to TRBD1. The CDR3 sequence is 12 residues long. Germline trimming cut 4 bases from V and 6 bases from J; bases unmatched to any gene: 2. CDR1 and CDR2 (germline): SQVTM, ANQGSEA. For the CDR3, the DNA is TGCAGCGTTGGGGACAGGGGGATCGAGCAGTACTTC. Amino acids: CSVGDRGIEQYF.

In its sample, this clonotype was seen many times. The chain links TRBV12-3 or TRBV12-4 to TRBJ1-1, with D possibly being TRBD1 (5 bases). This CDR3 contains 17 residues. V lost 2 bases to trimming and J lost 0 bases, with 16 bases between them. The CDR3 here is CASSLITGGPLNTEAFF. The CDR3, as DNA: TGTGCCAGCAGTTTAATTACAGGCGGTCCATTGAACACTGAAGCTTTCTTT.

Many counts were recorded for this clonotype. The genes are TRBV28 and TRBJ1-2, with 8 positions matching TRBD1. This CDR3 has 15 amino acids. J gave up 8 bases and V 5 bases, and 13 bases lay outside the gene matches. CDR1 MDHEN and CDR2 SYDVKM come from the germline V gene. The CDR3 bases are TGTGCCAGCAGTCAAATACAGGGGGAAGGGTTCGGCTACACCTTC. Residues: CASSQIQGEGFGYTF.

A word on this clonotype: A much larger clone differs by one base, so this may be a read error. The J gene is TRBJ1-2, the V gene TRBV7-3; 7 bases agree with TRBD1. Germline assignment: CDR1 SGHTA and CDR2 FQGTGA. The CDR3 totals 13 residues. The CDR3 nucleotides read TGTGCCAGCAGCCTTACGGGACAGCCCTTTATGTCCTTC. It specifies CASSLTGQPFMSF.

This clonotype occurred once. This chain links TRBV5-6 with TRBJ1-6; D unclear. The germline V gene has CDR1 SGHDT and CDR2 YYEEEE. The V gene lost 0 bases and the J gene lost 7 bases, with 14 bases spanning the gap. This CDR3 is built from 16 residues. CDR3 in DNA: TGTGCCAGCAGCTTGGAAAGGAGCCCGATGAATTCACCCCTCCACTTT. Protein: CASSLERSPMNSPLHF.

The chain uses TRBV20-1 and TRBJ2-2; the D is unclear. The CDR3 consists of 12 residues. Germline lookup yields CDR1 DFQATT and CDR2 SNEGSKA (reference sequence). Trimming took 6 bases from V and 4 from J, leaving 9 bases between them. The CDR3 region is CSAIKITGELFF. Written as DNA, the CDR3 is TGCAGTGCCATAAAAATCACCGGGGAGCTGTTTTTT.

This clonotype has a count of ten or more. This sequence joins TRBV6-5 and TRBJ1-5; TRBD1 is a possible D gene (5 bases). CDR3 size: 14 residues. Trimming pared 2 bases from V and 8 bases from J, leaving 13 bases between. Germline V gene sequence: CDR1 MNHEY, CDR2 SVGAGI. CDR3 in amino acids: CASSYRGSREPQHF. CDR3 nucleotide sequence: TGTGCCAGCAGTTACAGGGGCTCGAGGGAGCCCCAGCATTTT.

This clonotype showed up many times. The rearrangement joins TRBV10-3 to TRBJ1-2, with D unclear. The CDR3 length is 13 residues. Germline CDR1 is ENHRY and CDR2 is SYGVKD. Trimming cost V 2 bases and J 6 bases, with 10 bases left between them. The CDR3 DNA reads as TGTGCCATCAGTGAGCAAACATTTAATGGCTACACCTTC. Translated, it gives CAISEQTFNGYTF.

This clonotype has a count of ten or more. The chain employs TRBV2 and TRBJ1-2; D is unresolved. Trimming pared 6 bases from V and 6 bases from J, leaving 17 bases between. Germline assignment: CDR1 SNHLY and CDR2 FYNNEI. CDR3 size: 14 residues. The CDR3 nucleotides are TGTGCCAGCAGGCGACTATATGTGAATGATGGCTACACCTTC. Protein sequence: CASRRLYVNDGYTF. Using reference TRBV2 and TRBJ1-2 for the parts outside the CDR3, the full variable domain is EPEVTQTPSHQVTQMGQEVILRCVPISNHLYFYWYRQILGQKVEFLVSFYNNEISEKSEIFDDQFSVERPDGSNFTLKIRSTKLEDSAMYFCASRRLYVNDGYTFGSGTRLTVV.

Many counts were recorded for this clonotype. The genes are TRBV28 and TRBJ2-5, with 7 nucleotides matching TRBD2. V shed 3 bases and J 4 bases; nucleotides not matched to a gene: 2. This CDR3 spans 13 amino acids. Germline V lookup: CDR1 MDHEN, CDR2 SYDVKM. The CDR3 loop is CASSFPGGETQYF. The CDR3 DNA follows: TGTGCCAGCAGTTTTCCGGGGGGAGAGACCCAGTACTTC.

The genes are TRBV30 and TRBJ1-1; D call uncertain. Trimming took 3 bases from V and 0 from J, leaving 5 bases between them. The CDR3 extends over 12 amino acids. Germline V lookup: CDR1 GTSNPN, CDR2 SVGIG (reference sequence). The CDR3 protein is CAWRFMNTEAFF. CDR3 DNA sequence: TGTGCCTGGAGGTTCATGAACACTGAAGCTTTCTTT.

This clonotype occurred many times. The chain is built from TRBV12-3 or TRBV12-4 and TRBJ1-5; D possibly corresponds to TRBD1 (5 bases). The V end was cut by 3 bases, the J end by 0 bases, with 12 bases between. The CDR3 has 16 amino acids. DNA of the CDR3: TGTGCCAGCAGTTTCGGACAAGTCAATAGCAATCAGCCCCAGCATTTT. It translates to CASSFGQVNSNQPQHF.

This clonotype was detected once. The chain uses TRBV12-3 or TRBV12-4 and TRBJ2-7; D is unclear. This CDR3 is 14 amino acids long. Trimming stripped 2 bases from V and 3 bases from J, with 11 bases between. The CDR3 reads CASSLLSLLYEQYF. CDR3 coding DNA: TGTGCCAGCAGTTTACTTAGCCTCCTCTACGAGCAGTACTTC.

This clonotype was counted at least ten times. The chain is built from TRBV19 and TRBJ2-2, with D tentatively TRBD1 (5 bases). The V end lost 3 bases, the J end lost 4 bases, and 12 bases lay between the germline ends. Germline V gives CDR1 LNHDA, CDR2 SQIVND (reference sequence). The CDR3 length is 15 residues. The CDR3 sequence: CASSIQGSATGELFF. The CDR3, as DNA: TGTGCCAGTAGTATTCAGGGTTCGGCCACCGGGGAGCTGTTTTTT.

The chain combines TRBV19 with TRBJ1-2; TRBD1 is a possible D gene (6 bases). The CDR3 length is 14 residues. V dropped 8 bases and J dropped 3 bases, with 16 bases sitting between them. From germline, CDR1 is LNHDA and CDR2 SQIVND (reference sequence). The CDR3 loop is CASSSGGQDYGYTF. Written as DNA, the CDR3 is TGTGCCAGTTCATCGGGGGGGCAGGACTATGGCTACACCTTC.

In this sample, this clonotype turned up a few times. The CDR3 loop is CAWSRTVASGEQYF. In nucleotides, the CDR3 is TGTGCCTGGAGTCGGACGGTAGCCTCCGGGGAGCAGTACTTC. This chain connects TRBV30 to TRBJ2-7; D gene ambiguous. Deletions cut 2 bases from V and 7 bases from J, with 18 bases between. Germline V gives CDR1 GTSNPN, CDR2 SVGIG (reference sequence). The CDR3 extends over 14 amino acids.

This chain connects TRBV15 to TRBJ2-7; 7 bases match TRBD1. CDR1 LNHNV and CDR2 YYDKDF come from the germline V gene (reference sequence). J lost 0 bases, V lost 8 bases, and 7 bases had no gene match. The CDR3 is 14 amino acids. The CDR3 region has the DNA TGTGCCACCGCAGTGGACAGGAGCTCCTACGAGCAGTACTTC. Amino acids: CATAVDRSSYEQYF.